Listed below are T cell receptor beta chains from one sample, sequenced in a study of blood T cells in healthy people across ages. Using its own MiXCR run on the 5' RACE reads, TCRdb lists one record per CDR3 protein. There are some 1 million distinct CDR3 sequences in the sample; over 35% occur only once, and approximately 20% lies in the top ten. Sequenced: blood. The receptor set was obtained from a woman aged 55-75 years in good health. CDR3s include the opening cysteine and the closing phenylalanine or tryptophan. D genes are given only for firm matches. Only some rows state a clone size, as once, few, many or a class for expanded clones.

abundance	d_gene	j_gene	v_gene	CDR3aa	CDR3nt
-	-	TRBJ2-3	TRBV6-5	CASSRRQATSTDTQYF	TGTGCCAGCAGTCGTCGACAGGCGACTAGCACAGATACGCAGTATTTT
few	TRBD1	TRBJ1-5	TRBV27	CASSVGGIQPQHF	TGTGCCAGCAGTGTAGGGGGCATTCAGCCCCAGCATTTT
few	TRBD2	TRBJ2-3	TRBV11-2	CASSLNPSGRGPDTQYF	TGTGCCAGCAGCTTGAACCCTAGCGGGAGAGGCCCAGATACGCAGTATTTT
-	-	TRBJ1-2	TRBV27	CASSPQRQRSNYGYTF	TGTGCCAGCAGTCCACAGAGACAGAGATCCAACTATGGCTACACCTTC
-	-	TRBJ1-2	TRBV20-1	CSAGYGYTF	TGCAGTGCTGGCTATGGCTACACCTTC
-	TRBD2	TRBJ2-6	TRBV20-1	CSARARLAGLSSGANVLTF	TGCAGTGCTAGAGCGCGGCTAGCGGGGTTAAGCTCTGGGGCCAACGTCCTGACTTTC
-	-	TRBJ2-1	TRBV28	CASRVRGQTNEQFF	TGTGCCAGCAGGGTGAGGGGCCAAACGAATGAGCAGTTCTTC
few	TRBD2	TRBJ2-1	TRBV9	CASSVALAGGDNEQFF	TGTGCCAGCAGCGTAGCTCTTGCGGGGGGAGACAATGAGCAGTTCTTC
-	TRBD1	TRBJ1-2	TRBV28	CASSRDSYYGYTF	TGTGCCAGCAGCCGGGACAGCTACTATGGCTACACCTTC
-	-	TRBJ2-7	TRBV5-6	CASSPRQIGLGAQYF	TGTGCCAGCAGCCCGCGACAGATAGGCCTCGGGGCCCAGTACTTC
-	TRBD2	TRBJ2-1	TRBV27	CASSLLAEQETQFF	TGTGCCAGCAGTCTACTAGCGGAGCAAGAGACCCAGTTCTTC
-	-	TRBJ2-5	TRBV3-1	CASSWRGGQETQYF	TGTGCCAGCAGTTGGAGGGGGGGTCAGGAGACTCAGTACTTC
-	-	TRBJ2-5	TRBV5-6	CASSFSSQETQYF	TGTGCCAGCAGCTTCAGTTCCCAAGAGACCCAGTACTTC
-	-	TRBJ1-1	TRBV20-1	CSARDLRGTEAFF	TGCAGTGCTAGAGATCTAAGGGGCACTGAAGCTTTCTTT
-	TRBD1	TRBJ2-1	TRBV12-3/TRBV12-4	CASSLWDRGANEQFF	TGTGCCAGCAGTCTTTGGGACAGGGGTGCAAATGAGCAGTTCTTC
-	TRBD2	TRBJ2-5	TRBV29-1	CIVVEGGPAETQYF	TGCATCGTTGTTGAGGGAGGGCCAGCGGAGACCCAGTACTTC
-	TRBD1	TRBJ1-2	TRBV12-3/TRBV12-4	CASSRTGGEGYTF	TGTGCCAGCAGTCGGACAGGGGGTGAGGGCTACACCTTC
-	TRBD1	TRBJ2-1	TRBV6-5	CASSQTGGYNEQFF	TGTGCCAGCAGTCAGACAGGGGGCTACAATGAGCAGTTCTTC
-	TRBD1	TRBJ2-3	TRBV20-1	CSARRTGGNTDTQYF	TGCAGTGCTAGAAGGACAGGGGGCAACACAGATACGCAGTATTTT
-	-	TRBJ2-5	TRBV3-1	CASSQTSWETQYF	TGTGCCAGCAGCCAAACTAGCTGGGAGACCCAGTACTTC
-	TRBD2	TRBJ2-1	TRBV6-5	CASRQRGTSGLNEQFF	TGTGCCAGCAGGCAAAGGGGGACTAGCGGGCTCAATGAGCAGTTCTTC
few	-	TRBJ2-5	TRBV7-2	CASSFRVAGQETQYF	TGTGCCAGCAGCTTTCGGGTGGCGGGGCAAGAGACCCAGTACTTC
many	TRBD2	TRBJ2-4	TRBV2	CASNAIAGGGNIQYF	TGTGCCAGCAACGCAATAGCGGGAGGGGGAAACATTCAGTACTTC
once	-	TRBJ1-6	TRBV5-5	CASSCLTRVESPLHF	TGTGCCAGCAGCTGTCTCACGAGGGTAGAGTCACCCCTCCACTTT
-	TRBD1	TRBJ1-6	TRBV5-1	CASSTRTGDNSPLHF	TGCGCCAGCAGCACCAGGACAGGGGATAATTCACCCCTCCACTTT
-	-	TRBJ2-3	TRBV20-1	CSASDLGEDTQYF	TGCAGTGCCTCGGACTTGGGGGAAGATACGCAGTATTTT
-	-	TRBJ2-5	TRBV2	CASSASRAGETQYF	TGTGCCAGCAGTGCATCGCGCGCGGGAGAGACCCAGTACTTC
few	-	TRBJ2-7	TRBV4-1	CASSQPGTGVREQYF	TGCGCCAGCAGCCAACCCGGGACGGGGGTGCGGGAGCAGTACTTC
few	TRBD2	TRBJ2-1	TRBV29-1	CSVEGASGRAPRYEQFF	TGCAGCGTTGAGGGGGCTAGCGGGAGGGCCCCTCGCTATGAGCAGTTCTTC
-	TRBD2	TRBJ2-5	TRBV7-2	CASSLFGLAGSGETQYF	TGTGCCAGCAGCTTATTTGGACTAGCGGGAAGTGGAGAGACCCAGTACTTC
few	TRBD2	TRBJ2-5	TRBV2	CASSEWGGGGETQYF	TGTGCCAGCAGTGAATGGGGCGGCGGGGGAGAGACCCAGTACTTC
few	-	TRBJ2-7	TRBV20-1	CSARSSAELGYEQYF	TGCAGTGCTAGATCGTCGGCGGAATTGGGCTACGAGCAGTACTTC
few	-	TRBJ2-7	TRBV21-1	CASTLTRGGALSYEQYF	TGTGCCAGCACCTTGACGAGGGGGGGGGCCCTCTCCTACGAGCAGTACTTC
-	-	TRBJ2-5	TRBV6-5	CASSRRDRLETQYF	TGTGCCAGCAGCCGACGTGACCGCCTGGAGACCCAGTACTTC
-	-	TRBJ2-3	TRBV9	CASSEAGTQSLDTQYF	TGTGCCAGCAGTGAAGCCGGGACCCAGTCGTTGGATACGCAGTATTTT
few	TRBD1	TRBJ2-7	TRBV6-5	CASRLDRANSYEQYF	TGTGCCAGCAGGTTGGACAGGGCGAACTCCTACGAGCAGTACTTC
-	TRBD1	TRBJ2-1	TRBV30	CAWSAGTGLYEQFF	TGTGCCTGGAGTGCCGGGACAGGGTTGTATGAGCAGTTCTTC
few	-	TRBJ2-7	TRBV12-3/TRBV12-4	CASSLFHEQYF	TGTGCCAGCAGTTTATTCCACGAGCAGTACTTC
-	-	TRBJ2-6	TRBV3-1	CASSQRGSGANVPTF	TGTGCCAGCAGTCAGAGGGGTTCTGGGGCCAACGTCCCGACTTTC
-	TRBD2	TRBJ2-1	TRBV27	CASAGGFSNEQFF	TGTGCCAGCGCGGGGGGCTTTTCAAATGAGCAGTTCTTC
-	TRBD1	TRBJ2-5	TRBV20-1	CSAPGTGSQAQYF	TGCAGTGCCCCCGGGACAGGGAGCCAGGCCCAGTACTTC
-	-	TRBJ2-1	TRBV29-1	CSVEPRAAYNEQFF	TGCAGCGTTGAGCCGAGGGCCGCCTACAATGAGCAGTTCTTC
once	-	TRBJ2-3	TRBV5-1	CASSLDYAQYF	TGCGCCAGCAGCCTGGACTACGCCCAGTATTTT